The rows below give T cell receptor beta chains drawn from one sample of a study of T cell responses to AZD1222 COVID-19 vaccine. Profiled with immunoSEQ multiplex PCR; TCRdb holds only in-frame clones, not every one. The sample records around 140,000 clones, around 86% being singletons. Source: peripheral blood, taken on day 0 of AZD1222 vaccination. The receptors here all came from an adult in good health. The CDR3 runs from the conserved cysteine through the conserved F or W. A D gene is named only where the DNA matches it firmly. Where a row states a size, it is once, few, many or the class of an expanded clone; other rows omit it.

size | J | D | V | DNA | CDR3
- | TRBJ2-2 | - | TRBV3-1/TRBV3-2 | TGTGCCAGCAGCCAAGGCGGGCGCGGCACCGGGGAGCTGTTTTTT | CASSQGGRGTGELFF
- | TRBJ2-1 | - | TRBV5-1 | TGCGCCAGCAGTGTGGGGTCCTACAATGAGCAGTTCTTC | CASSVGSYNEQFF
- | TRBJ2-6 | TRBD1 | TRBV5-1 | TGCGCCAGCAGCGAATCGACAGGGCCTGGGGCCAACGTCCTGACTTTC | CASSESTGPGANVLTF
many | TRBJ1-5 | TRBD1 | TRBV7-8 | TGTGCCAGCAGCTTAGAAGGGACAGTCAATAGCAATCAGCCCCAGCATTTT | CASSLEGTVNSNQPQHF
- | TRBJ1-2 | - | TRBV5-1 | TGCGCCAGCAGCTTGAAGGGATCTAACTATGGCTACACCTTC | CASSLKGSNYGYTF
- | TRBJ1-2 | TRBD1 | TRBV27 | TGTGCCAGCAGTCGGACAGGGGACTATGGCTACACCTTC | CASSRTGDYGYTF
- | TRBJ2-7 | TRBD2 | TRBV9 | TGTGCCAGCAGCGTGGGACTAGCGGGGGATTCCTACGAGCAGTACTTC | CASSVGLAGDSYEQYF
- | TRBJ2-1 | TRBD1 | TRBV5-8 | TGTGCCAGCAGCCTAGAACACAGGGGCCGGTTCTTC | CASSLEHRGRFF
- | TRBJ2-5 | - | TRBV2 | TGTGCCAGCAGGAGCTCCGGAGGCGTTAAAGAGACCCAGTACTTC | CASRSSGGVKETQYF
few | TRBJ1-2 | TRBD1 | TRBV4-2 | TGTGCCAGCAGCCAAGTTCTTATTGGGACAGGACCCTTTAACTATGGCTACACCTTC | CASSQVLIGTGPFNYGYTF
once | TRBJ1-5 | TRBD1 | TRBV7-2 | TGTGCCAGCAACCTACAGGGGGGGAGCAATCAGCCCCAGCATTTT | CASNLQGGSNQPQHF
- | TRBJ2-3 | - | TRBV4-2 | TGTGCCAGCAGCCAAGATGTTCTTCGGGCAGATACGCAGTATTTT | CASSQDVLRADTQYF
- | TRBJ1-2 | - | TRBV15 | TGTGCCACCAGCAGAGAACGCTATGGCTACACCTTC | CATSRERYGYTF
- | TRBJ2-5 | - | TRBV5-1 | TGCGCCAGCAGCCCTCGGGGGGCAATCCAAGAGACCCAGTACTTC | CASSPRGAIQETQYF
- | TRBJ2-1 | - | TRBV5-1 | TGCGCCAGCAGCTTGGGGGAGTTCGAGCAGTTCTTC | CASSLGEFEQFF
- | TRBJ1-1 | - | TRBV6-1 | TGTGCCAGCAGTGTCCGGTTTACAAACACTGAAGCTTTCTTT | CASSVRFTNTEAFF
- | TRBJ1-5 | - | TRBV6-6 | TGTGCCAGCAGTCCTGGGGCAGTCCGATCGAAAGATCAGCCCCAGCATTTT | CASSPGAVRSKDQPQHF
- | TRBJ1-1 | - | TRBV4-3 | TGCGCCAGCAGCCAAGAGACGGGGAGGGACACTGAAGCTTTCTTT | CASSQETGRDTEAFF
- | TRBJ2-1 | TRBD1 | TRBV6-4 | TGTGCCAGCAGGATACGACAGGGGGGCAATGAGCAGTTCTTC | CASRIRQGGNEQFF
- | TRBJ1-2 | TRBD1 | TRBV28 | TGTGCCAGCAGGGCGGACAGGGTGAGCGGCTACACCTTC | CASRADRVSGYTF
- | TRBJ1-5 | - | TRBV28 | TGTGCCAGCAGTACTCGGGATTTTAGCAATCAGCCCCAGCATTTT | CASSTRDFSNQPQHF
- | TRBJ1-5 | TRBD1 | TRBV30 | TGTGCCTGGAGTATCTCGACAGGGAACCAGCCCCAGCATTTT | CAWSISTGNQPQHF
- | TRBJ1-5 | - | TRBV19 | TGTGCCAGTAGTATAGATTACGGGGCGCAGCCCCAGCATTTT | CASSIDYGAQPQHF
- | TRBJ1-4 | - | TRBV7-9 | TGTGCCAGCAGCTTAGTAGGGGATGGAGAAAAACTGTTTTTT | CASSLVGDGEKLFF
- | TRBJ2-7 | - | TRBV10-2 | TGCGCCAGCAGTGACGGGCCTACTTCCTCCTACGAGCAGTACTTC | CASSDGPTSSYEQYF
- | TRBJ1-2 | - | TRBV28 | TGTGCCAGCAGTTTGAGGCCGTCGGGCTATGGCTACACCTTC | CASSLRPSGYGYTF
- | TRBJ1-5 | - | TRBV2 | TGTGCCAGCAGCACAGGGAGTCGACAGCCCCAGCATTTT | CASSTGSRQPQHF
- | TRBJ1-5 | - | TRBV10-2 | TGCGCCACCCTGGCGGGGATCTATTTCGGTCAGCCCCAGCATTTT | CATLAGIYFGQPQHF
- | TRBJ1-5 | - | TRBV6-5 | TGTGCCAGCAGTTATGGGCAGGGGTATCAGCCCCAGCATTTT | CASSYGQGYQPQHF
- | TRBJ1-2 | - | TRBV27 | TGTGCCAGCAGTTTACGAGAGGGCTATGGCTACACCTTC | CASSLREGYGYTF
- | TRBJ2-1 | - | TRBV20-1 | TGCAGTGCGCGTCAGGGCGGGCAGTTCTTC | CSARQGGQFF
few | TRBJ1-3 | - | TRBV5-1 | TGCGCCAGCAGCTTATCGTGGACGGGAAAACCAAACACCATATATTTT | CASSLSWTGKPNTIYF
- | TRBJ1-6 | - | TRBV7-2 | TGTGCCAGCAGCTTGACAGTCCGCACTTCACCCCTCCACTTT | CASSLTVRTSPLHF
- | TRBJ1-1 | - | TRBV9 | TGTGCCAGCAGCCCCACAGGAGCGAACACTGAAGCTTTCTTT | CASSPTGANTEAFF
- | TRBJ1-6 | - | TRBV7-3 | TGTGCCAGCAGCTTAACGACGGCAGGGGTTTCACCCCTCCACTTT | CASSLTTAGVSPLHF
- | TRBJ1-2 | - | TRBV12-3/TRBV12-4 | TGTGCTTCGCAAGGCAGCGCCGGTGGCTACACCTTC | CASQGSAGGYTF
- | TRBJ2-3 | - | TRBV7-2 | TGTGCCAGCAGCTCCGCCCGCCAACTAGCACCTCGCCCAGATACGCAGTATTTT | CASSSARQLAPRPDTQYF
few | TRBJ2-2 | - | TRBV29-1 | TGCAGCGTTCCTTCAGGGAAATACACCGGGGAGCTGTTTTTT | CSVPSGKYTGELFF
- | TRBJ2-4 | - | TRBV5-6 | TGTGCCAGCACCTTGGGACTAGCCAAAAACATTCAGTACTTC | CASTLGLAKNIQYF
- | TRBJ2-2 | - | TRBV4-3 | TGCGCCAGCAGCTTTTTAACTGAGGGGAGCACCGGGGAGCTGTTTTTT | CASSFLTEGSTGELFF
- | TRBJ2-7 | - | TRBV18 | TGTGCCAGCTCACCGACCGACGGCGAGCAGTACTTC | CASSPTDGEQYF
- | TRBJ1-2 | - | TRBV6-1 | TGTGCCAGCAGTGAAGCTGTGATTATCGCTACCTTC | CASSEAVIIATF
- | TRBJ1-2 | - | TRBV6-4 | TGTGCCAGCAGCCCAGAAGGGTGGGGTCAGGGCGGCGGCTACACCTTC | CASSPEGWGQGGGYTF
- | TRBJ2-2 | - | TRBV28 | TGTGCCAGCAGTTTGTGGGGGCAAGTCACCGGGGAGCTGTTTTTT | CASSLWGQVTGELFF
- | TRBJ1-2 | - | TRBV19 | TGTGCCAGTAGTGAGGAGGCGGTGAACTATGGCTACACCTTC | CASSEEAVNYGYTF
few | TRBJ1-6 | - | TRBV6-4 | TGTGCCAGCAGTGCCGCCCCGGGGCCACCCCTCCACTTT | CASSAAPGPPLHF
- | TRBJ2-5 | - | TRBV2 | TGTGCCAGCAGTCCGAGGACGGGGAGCCAAGAGACCCAGTACTTC | CASSPRTGSQETQYF